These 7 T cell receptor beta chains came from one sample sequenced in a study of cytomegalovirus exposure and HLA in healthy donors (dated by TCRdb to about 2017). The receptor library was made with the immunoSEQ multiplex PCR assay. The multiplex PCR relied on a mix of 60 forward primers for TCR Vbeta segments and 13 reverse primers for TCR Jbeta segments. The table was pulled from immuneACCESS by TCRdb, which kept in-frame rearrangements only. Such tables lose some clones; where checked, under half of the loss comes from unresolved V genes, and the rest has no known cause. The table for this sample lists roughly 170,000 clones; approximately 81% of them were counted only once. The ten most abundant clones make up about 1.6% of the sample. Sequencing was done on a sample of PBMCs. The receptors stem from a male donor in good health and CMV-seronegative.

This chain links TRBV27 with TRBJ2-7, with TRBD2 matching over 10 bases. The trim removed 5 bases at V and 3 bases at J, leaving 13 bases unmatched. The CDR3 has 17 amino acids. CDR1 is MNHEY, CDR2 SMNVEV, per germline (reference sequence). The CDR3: CASSPSVAGGLNYEQYF. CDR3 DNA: TGTGCCAGCAGTCCCAGTGTAGCGGGAGGCCTAAACTACGAGCAGTACTTC.

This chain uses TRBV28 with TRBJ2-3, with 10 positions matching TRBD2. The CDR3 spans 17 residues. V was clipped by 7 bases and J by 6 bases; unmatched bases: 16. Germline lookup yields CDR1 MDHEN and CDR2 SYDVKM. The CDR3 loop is CASTSPPREREGDTQYF. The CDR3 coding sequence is TGTGCCAGCACCTCACCCCCCCGGGAGCGGGAGGGTGATACGCAGTATTTT.

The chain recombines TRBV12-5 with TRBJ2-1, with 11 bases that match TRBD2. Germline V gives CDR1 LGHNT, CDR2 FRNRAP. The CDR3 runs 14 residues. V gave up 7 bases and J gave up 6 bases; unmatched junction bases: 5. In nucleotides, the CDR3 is TGTGCTAGTGTGAGTAGCGGGGGGGCCAATGAGCAGTTCTTC. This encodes CASVSSGGANEQFF.

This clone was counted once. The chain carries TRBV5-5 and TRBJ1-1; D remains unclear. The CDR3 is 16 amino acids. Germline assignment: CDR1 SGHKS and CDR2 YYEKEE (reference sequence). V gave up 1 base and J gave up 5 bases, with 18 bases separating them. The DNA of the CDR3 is TGTGCCAGCAGCTTGCTCGGGATTGATGGGAAAACTGAAGCTTTCTTT. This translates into CASSLLGIDGKTEAFF.

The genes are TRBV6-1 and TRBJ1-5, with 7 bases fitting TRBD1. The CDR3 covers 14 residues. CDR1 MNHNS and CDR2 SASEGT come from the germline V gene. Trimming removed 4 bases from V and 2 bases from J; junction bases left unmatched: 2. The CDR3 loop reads CASSVTGGNQPQHF. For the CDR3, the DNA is TGTGCCAGCAGTGTCACAGGGGGCAATCAGCCCCAGCATTTT.

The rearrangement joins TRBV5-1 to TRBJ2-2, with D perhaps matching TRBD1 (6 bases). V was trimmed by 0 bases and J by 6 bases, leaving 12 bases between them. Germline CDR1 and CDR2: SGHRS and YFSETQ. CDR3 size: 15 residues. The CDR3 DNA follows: TGCGCCAGCAGCTTGGTGGGGGCTCAGGCCGGGGAGCTGTTTTTT. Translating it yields CASSLVGAQAGELFF.

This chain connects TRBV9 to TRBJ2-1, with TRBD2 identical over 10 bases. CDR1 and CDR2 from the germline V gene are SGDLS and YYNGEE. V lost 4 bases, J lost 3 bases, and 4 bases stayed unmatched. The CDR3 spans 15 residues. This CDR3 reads CASSFGLADYNEQFF. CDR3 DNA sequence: TGTGCCAGCAGCTTTGGACTAGCGGACTACAATGAGCAGTTCTTC.